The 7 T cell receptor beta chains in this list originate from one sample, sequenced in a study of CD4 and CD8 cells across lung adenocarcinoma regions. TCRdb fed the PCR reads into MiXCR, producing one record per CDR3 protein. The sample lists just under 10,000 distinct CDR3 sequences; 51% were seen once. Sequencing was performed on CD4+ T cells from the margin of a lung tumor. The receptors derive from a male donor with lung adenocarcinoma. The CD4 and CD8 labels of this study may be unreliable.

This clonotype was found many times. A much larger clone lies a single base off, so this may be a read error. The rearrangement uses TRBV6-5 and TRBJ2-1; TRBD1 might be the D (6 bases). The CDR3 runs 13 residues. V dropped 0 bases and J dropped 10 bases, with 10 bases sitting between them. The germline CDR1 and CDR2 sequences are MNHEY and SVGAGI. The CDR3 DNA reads TGTGCCAGCAGTTACTCGACAGGTTACGAGCAGTTCTTC. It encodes CASSYSTGYEQFF.

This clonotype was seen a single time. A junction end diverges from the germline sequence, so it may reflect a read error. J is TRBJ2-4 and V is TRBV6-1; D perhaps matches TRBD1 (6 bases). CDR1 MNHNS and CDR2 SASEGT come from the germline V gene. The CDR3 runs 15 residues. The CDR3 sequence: CARGSGMGAPNIQYF. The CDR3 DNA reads TGTGCCCGCGGCTCGGGTATGGGGGCGCCAAATATTCAGTATTTC.

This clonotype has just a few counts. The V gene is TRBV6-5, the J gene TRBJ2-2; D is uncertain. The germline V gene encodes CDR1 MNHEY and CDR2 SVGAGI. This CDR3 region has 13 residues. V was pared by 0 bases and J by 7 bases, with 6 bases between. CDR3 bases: TGTGCCAGCAGTTACTCAGGGATCGGGGAGCTGTTTTTT. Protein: CASSYSGIGELFF.

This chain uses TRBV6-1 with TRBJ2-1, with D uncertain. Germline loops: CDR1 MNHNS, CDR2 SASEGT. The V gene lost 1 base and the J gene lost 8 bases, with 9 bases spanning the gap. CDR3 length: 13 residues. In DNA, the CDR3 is TGTGCCAGCAGTGAAGGAACCGGCGATGAGCAGTTCTTC. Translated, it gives CASSEGTGDEQFF.

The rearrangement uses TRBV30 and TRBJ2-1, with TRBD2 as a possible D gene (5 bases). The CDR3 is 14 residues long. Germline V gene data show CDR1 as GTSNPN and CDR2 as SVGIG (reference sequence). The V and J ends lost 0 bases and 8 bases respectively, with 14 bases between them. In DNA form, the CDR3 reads TGTGCCTGGAGTGTAGGTCGAGGGATGGATGAGCAGTTCTTC. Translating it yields CAWSVGRGMDEQFF.

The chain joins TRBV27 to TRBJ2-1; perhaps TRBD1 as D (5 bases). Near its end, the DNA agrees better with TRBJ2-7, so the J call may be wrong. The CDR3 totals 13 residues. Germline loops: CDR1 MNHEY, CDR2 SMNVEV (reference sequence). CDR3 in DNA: TGTGCCAGCAGTTTTCAGGGTCCGTACGAGCAGTACTTC. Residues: CASSFQGPYEQYF.

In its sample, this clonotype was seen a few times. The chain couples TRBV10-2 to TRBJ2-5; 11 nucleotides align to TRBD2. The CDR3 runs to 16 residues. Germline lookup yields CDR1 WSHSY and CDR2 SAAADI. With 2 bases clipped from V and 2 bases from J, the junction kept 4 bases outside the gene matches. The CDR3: CASSEPGLADQETQYF. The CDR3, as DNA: TGCGCCAGCAGTGAGCCGGGACTAGCGGATCAAGAGACCCAGTACTTC.